The text below deals with one T cell receptor beta chain. Its antigen remains unknown. This sample stems from a study of T cell clusters in autoimmune cytopenias. TRB amplification used 200 to 250 ng of peripheral blood genomic DNA. Study results and limitations: TRB repertoire shifts in secondary cytopenia and chronic lymphocytic leukemia mostly reflected lymphoma, not autoimmunity.

TRB was amplified by touch-down multiplex PCR, primer pools A and B combined. TCRdb re-called the multiplex PCR reads, yielding one record per CDR3 amino acid sequence without DNA. The repertoire table contains 6,000 to 9,500 distinct CDR3 sequences. Germline V CDR1 and CDR2: MNHNY, SVGAGI (reference sequence). This CDR3 region has 14 residues. This sample also appeared in a second study, on T cell repertoires in aging, cancer and after chemotherapy. That study reports: Immunological memory after chemotherapy cannot be judged from the repertoire data. Lymphoid organ infiltration in hematological cancer patients may impair thymic emigration or peripheral T cell expansion.

The clonotype was recovered from a human donor with an autoimmune cytopenia or autoimmune hepatitis (not recorded which). Input material: peripheral blood. V and J are TRBV6-6 and TRBJ2-3; lacking DNA, the TRBD1 call made by TCRdb goes unchecked. The CDR3: CASSYGGATDTQYF.